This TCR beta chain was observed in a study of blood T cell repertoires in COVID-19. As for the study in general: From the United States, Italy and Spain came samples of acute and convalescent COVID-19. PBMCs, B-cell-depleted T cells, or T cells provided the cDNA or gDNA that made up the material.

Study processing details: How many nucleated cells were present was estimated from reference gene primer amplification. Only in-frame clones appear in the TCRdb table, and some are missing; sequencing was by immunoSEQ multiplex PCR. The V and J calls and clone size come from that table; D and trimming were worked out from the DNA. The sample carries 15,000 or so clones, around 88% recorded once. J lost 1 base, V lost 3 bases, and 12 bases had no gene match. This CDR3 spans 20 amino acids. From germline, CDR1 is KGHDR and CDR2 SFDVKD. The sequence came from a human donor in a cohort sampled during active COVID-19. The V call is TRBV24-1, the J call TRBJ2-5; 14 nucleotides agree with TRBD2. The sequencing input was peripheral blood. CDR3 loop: CATSDPGGTSGSFRQETQYF. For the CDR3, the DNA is TGTGCCACCAGTGATCCCGGTGGGACTAGCGGGAGCTTCCGCCAAGAGACCCAGTACTTC.